The entry that follows covers one TCR beta chain sequence. Its cognate antigen has yet to be identified. No per-base quality is available; no much larger clone lies one base away. The method was the immunoSEQ multiplex PCR assay. Sourced from immuneACCESS, this table was stored by TCRdb with only in-frame sequences that have V and J called. A share of the clones is absent; for the studies checked, an unresolved V gene accounts for under half, and the remainder has no known explanation. The sample contains tens of thousands of clones, roughly 92% of them found a single time. Around 0.52% of the sample lies in the top ten. Looking up the germline V gene yields CDR1 MGHRA and CDR2 YSYEKL. The CDR3 holds 15 amino acids from the cysteine to the phenylalanine. Only the CDR3 DNA is retained, 45 bases long and in frame from the first base. V loses 4 bases of germline sequence and J loses 1 base, and the interval between the two ends is 11 bases.

This sample is part of a study of T cell changes during pregnancy in multiple sclerosis (dated by TCRdb to between 2017 and 2020). Some background on the complete study: Changes in the T cell repertoire over the course of pregnancy were examined in this study in women with multiple sclerosis.

The TCR originated in a female donor with multiple sclerosis, enrolled in a pregnancy study. The receptor chain draws on TRBV4-1 and TRBJ1-5, with a weak D call of TRBD1 (6 bases match). The sample was CD4+ T cells from peripheral blood mononuclear cells, taken in the third trimester of pregnancy. CDR3 loop: CASSRTEASNQPQHF. The DNA sequence is as follows: TGCGCCAGCAGCCGGACAGAAGCGAGCAATCAGCCCCAGCATTTT.